This TCR beta chain was captured by sequencing in a study of T-cell memory formation after mild COVID-19. Study details: The TCR clusters were mostly specific to one donor. Study results and limitations: Contracting clones, day 15 to 85, had balanced CD4/CD8, and later expanders favored CD4+. Researchers report contracting CD4+ clones mostly in CM and EM, with CD8+ clones in EMRA.

Losses at the gene ends were 7 bases for V and 6 bases for J; bases not matched to a gene: 7. CDR3 length: 13 amino acids. The germline gives CDR1 MNHEY, CDR2 SVGEGT. Remarks on this clonotype: Its specificity is unknown.

cDNA libraries for TCR alpha and TCR beta, carrying sample barcodes and UMIs, came from 5'RACE with constant-segment primers. TCRdb ran MiXCR on the 5' RACE reads and lists one entry per CDR3 protein. The table lists approximately 260,000 distinct CDR3 sequences, roughly 17% of them singletons. Sequencing was done on a sample of PBMCs or a T cell subset sorted from them (not recorded which). The origin of this receptor is a man aged 18-30 years who had mild COVID-19 (a few samples of this study predate the infection). Cell type and time point are not known. This chain joins TRBV6-2 or TRBV6-3 and TRBJ2-7, with TRBD1 identical over 9 bases. The CDR3 DNA follows: TGTGCCAGCATCCCGGACAGGGGAGGCGAGCAGTACTTC. Translation gives CASIPDRGGEQYF.